This TCR beta chain was recorded in a study of blood T cell repertoires in COVID-19. Turning to the study itself: COVID-19 samples from acute and convalescent phases originated in the United States, Italy and Spain. T cells, B-cell-depleted T cells, or PBMCs provided the cDNA or gDNA that served as material.

In the study's own analysis: Counts of nucleated cells, estimated from reference gene primer amplification, were obtained. Sequenced by immunoSEQ multiplex PCR; TCRdb stores in-frame clones only, minus some. For V, J and clone size, that table is used; D and trimming come from the DNA. Of roughly 100,000 clones detected, around 84% appear once; the ten largest clones hold 26%. Germline V gene data show CDR1 as LNHDA and CDR2 as SQIVND (reference sequence). The CDR3 loop spans 14 amino acids. Trimming removed 3 bases from V and 8 bases from J, with 11 bases in between. The genes are TRBV19 and TRBJ1-6; maybe TRBD1 (5 bases). Material: peripheral blood. The TCR sequence derives from a man between 60 and 75 years old with acute or convalescent COVID-19. The CDR3: CASSIRQGDSPLHF. For the CDR3, the DNA is TGTGCCAGTAGTATTCGGCAGGGCGATTCACCCCTCCACTTT.